The present T cell receptor beta chain was sequenced within a study of blood T cells in healthy people across ages. Study-level results: It was not possible, with unsorted PBMCs, to conclusively compare naive and antigen-experienced cells. Older age coincided with a roughly linear decline in TCR beta diversity per million T cells. Possibly, changes in expanded clonotypes were confounded because donor CMV status was unknown.

J was trimmed by 0 bases and V by 6 bases; bases with no gene match: 8. This CDR3 is 14 amino acids long. Germline V gives CDR1 DFQATT, CDR2 SNEGSKA (reference sequence). Combining a sample-barcoded 5' primer with a J-beta primer mix, a second PCR ran for 7 to 11 cycles. TCRdb redid the calling of the 5' RACE reads with MiXCR, one entry per CDR3 protein. The sample lists around 1,500,000 distinct CDR3 sequences, approximately 38% seen once, with approximately 7.9% in the top ten. This clonotype was detected only a few times. Antigen: not known. V usage is TRBV20-1 and J usage is TRBJ2-7, with 7 bases lining up with TRBD1. This TCR came from a woman aged 18-35 years in good health. Sequencing was performed on blood. In DNA, the CDR3 is TGCAGTGCGACCCGGACAGGAGCCTCCTACGAGCAGTACTTC. This translates into CSATRTGASYEQYF.